Listed here are 4 T cell receptor beta chains from one sample, sequenced in a study of regulatory dendritic cells for organ transplantation. This table comes from immunoSEQ multiplex PCR, and its TCRdb copy is limited to in-frame clones, with some not included. The table includes fewer than 40,000 clones, 85% to 95% detected once. Sequencing was performed on naive CD8+ T cells from blood. As for subset: CD45RA+ naive T cells. These receptors all stem from a human donor in good health.

V and J are TRBV6-6 and TRBJ2-7; D gene ambiguous. Trimming left V 2 bases short and J 0 bases short, with 14 bases between. The CDR3 has 16 residues. Germline V gene lookup returns CDR1 MNHNY and CDR2 SVGAGI (reference sequence). Here the CDR3 reads CASSYPVKQSSYEQYF. CDR3 nucleotide sequence: TGTGCCAGCAGTTACCCGGTCAAACAAAGCTCCTACGAGCAGTACTTC.

The gene calls are TRBV5-4 and TRBJ1-2; perhaps TRBD1 as D (6 bases). The CDR3 is 13 amino acids. CDR1 is SGHNT and CDR2 is YYREEE in the germline V gene (reference sequence). V lost 5 bases to trimming and J lost 4 bases, with 12 bases between them. Here the CDR3 reads CASRAGESYGYTF. CDR3 nucleotide sequence: TGTGCCAGCAGAGCAGGGGAGAGCTATGGCTACACCTTC.

The V and J genes are TRBV15 and TRBJ1-3; D gene unclear. The ends were cut back, 0 bases at V and 1 base at J, with 13 bases in the middle. CDR3 length: 17 amino acids. Germline loops: CDR1 LNHNV, CDR2 YYDKDF (reference sequence). In DNA, the CDR3 is TGTGCCACCAGCAGAGATATAGGAATTTCGTCTGGAAACACCATATATTTT. The encoded protein is CATSRDIGISSGNTIYF.

The table lists this clone with a few counts. The chain uses TRBV7-6 and TRBJ1-5; D possibly corresponds to TRBD1 (6 bases). The CDR3 is 14 residues long. Germline-derived CDR1 and CDR2 are SGHVS and FNYEAQ. The V gene lost 3 bases and the J gene lost 4 bases, with 10 bases spanning the gap. CDR3: CASSFGGANQPQHF. CDR3 in DNA: TGTGCCAGCAGCTTTGGGGGGGCAAATCAGCCCCAGCATTTT. Full variable domain (rest looked up from reference TRBV7-6 and TRBJ1-5): GAGVSQSPRYKVTKRGQDVALRCDPISGHVSLYWYRQALGQGPEFLTYFNYEAQQDKSGLPNDRFSAERPEGSISTLTIQRTEQRDSAMYRCASSFGGANQPQHFGDGTRLSIL.